The 13 T cell receptor beta chains presented below share a single source sample, sequenced in a study of cytomegalovirus exposure and HLA in healthy donors. The PCR was carried out with 60 Vbeta primers and 13 Jbeta primers. The table came from immunoSEQ multiplex PCR; TCRdb's copy has only in-frame clones and leaves some out. The data show around 130,000 clones, approximately 61% seen once. Sequencing input: PBMCs. All receptors derive from a man aged 25-45 years in good health and CMV-seropositive.

This chain connects TRBV9 to TRBJ1-2; D is possibly TRBD1 (5 bases). This CDR3 contains 15 residues. The germline V gene encodes CDR1 SGDLS and CDR2 YYNGEE. Trimming took 0 bases from V and 0 from J, leaving 9 bases between them. The CDR3 loop reads CASSVAGGANYGYTF. The CDR3 DNA sequence: TGTGCCAGCAGCGTAGCGGGGGGAGCTAACTATGGCTACACCTTC. The full variable domain, rest sourced from reference TRBV9 and TRBJ1-2, is DSGVTQTPKHLITATGQRVTLRCSPRSGDLSVYWYQQSLDQGLQFLIQYYNGEERAKGNILERFSAQQFPDLHSELNLSSLELGDSALYFCASSVAGGANYGYTFGSGTRLTVV.

The V gene is TRBV7-3, the J gene TRBJ2-2; D call uncertain. The CDR3 is 13 amino acids. CDR1 and CDR2 from the germline V gene are SGHTA and FQGTGA. V was clipped by 2 bases and J by 5 bases, with 6 bases between them. CDR3 coding DNA: TGTGCCAGCAGCTTATTCCTAACCGGGGAGCTGTTTTTT. It specifies CASSLFLTGELFF.

Note on this clone: The same CDR3 also results from other DNA sequences found in this sample. The chain recombines TRBV4-1 with TRBJ2-5, with D possibly matching TRBD2 (5 bases). Germline V lookup: CDR1 MGHRA, CDR2 YSYEKL. CDR3 length equals 14 residues. Trimming took off 1 base at V and 2 bases at J, with 8 bases between the two ends. The CDR3 reads CASSQGGLQETQYF. CDR3 bases: TGCGCCAGCAGCCAAGGCGGACTGCAAGAGACCCAGTACTTC.

V and J are TRBV13 and TRBJ2-1; 16 bases map to TRBD2. V lost 4 bases and J lost 9; bases outside the gene matches: 3. Germline CDR1 is PRHDT and CDR2 is FYEKMQ (reference sequence). The CDR3 extends over 15 amino acids. CDR3 region: CASSSGTSGRGEQFF. CDR3 nucleotides: TGTGCCAGCAGCTCAGGGACTAGCGGGAGGGGTGAGCAGTTCTTC.

The chain has TRBV5-8 and TRBJ1-2, with D hard to call. Trimming stripped 4 bases from V and 7 bases from J, with 8 bases between. Germline values: CDR1 SGHTS, CDR2 YDEGEE. CDR3 length: 11 amino acids. The chain's CDR3 is CASSPGLGYTF. The CDR3 DNA reads TGTGCCAGCAGCCCCGGACTTGGCTACACCTTC.

The V call is TRBV19, the J call TRBJ1-4; D is ambiguous. The V gene lost 3 bases and the J gene lost 8 bases, with 13 bases spanning the gap. This CDR3 has 14 residues. The germline V gene has CDR1 LNHDA and CDR2 SQIVND (reference sequence). Here the CDR3 reads CASSMVRPGEKLFF. In nucleotides, the CDR3 is TGTGCCAGTAGTATGGTGCGTCCGGGGGAAAAACTGTTTTTT.

CDR3 nucleotide sequence: TGCGCCAGCAGCTTGGAGGGAGCAGATACGCAGTATTTT. Its translation is CASSLEGADTQYF. V gene TRBV5-1 combines with J gene TRBJ2-3; tentative D call: TRBD2 (5 bases). CDR3 length: 13 residues. Trimming removed 0 bases at V and 4 bases at J, with 6 bases between. The germline V gene has CDR1 SGHRS and CDR2 YFSETQ.

This rearrangement joins TRBV6-1 to TRBJ2-2, with no clear D. The V gene's germline CDR1 is MNHNS and CDR2 SASEGT. Trimming shortened V by 6 bases and J by 2 bases, and 10 bases separated the two germline ends. The CDR3 contains 14 residues. CDR3 loop: CASSEFRNTGELFF. The CDR3 DNA follows: TGTGCCAGCAGCGAATTCAGAAACACCGGGGAGCTGTTTTTT.

The V and J genes are TRBV5-1 and TRBJ2-3; D call uncertain. Looked up from germline, CDR1 is SGHRS and CDR2 is YFSETQ. The CDR3 length is 15 residues. The V and J ends lost 1 base and 6 bases respectively, with 15 bases between them. Here the CDR3 reads CASSLLGPGEDTQYF. The CDR3 DNA is TGCGCCAGCAGCTTGCTTGGCCCGGGTGAGGATACGCAGTATTTT.

The CDR3 is CASSLPRQGAYEQYF. The DNA for the CDR3 is TGTGCCAGCAGCTTGCCCCGACAGGGGGCCTACGAGCAGTACTTC. J is TRBJ2-7 and V is TRBV5-4, with 9 bases that match TRBD1. Germline trimming cut 1 base from V and 2 bases from J; bases unmatched to any gene: 4. Germline assignment: CDR1 SGHNT and CDR2 YYREEE (reference sequence). This CDR3 is built from 15 residues.

This chain joins TRBV2 and TRBJ2-5; D perhaps matches TRBD1 (7 bases). CDR3 length: 14 amino acids. Trimming removed 4 bases at V and 4 bases at J, with 13 bases between. Germline loops: CDR1 SNHLY, CDR2 FYNNEI. CDR3 in DNA: TGTGCCAGCAGTGGTGGCAGGGGGGCAGAGACCCAGTACTTC. Its protein product is CASSGGRGAETQYF.

This clone was counted once. The V call is TRBV29-1, the J call TRBJ2-7; D might be TRBD1 (6 bases). V lost 4 bases and J lost 1, with 11 bases in between. The CDR3 is 13 amino acids. Germline CDR1 and CDR2: SQVTM and ANQGSEA. The CDR3 nucleotides read TGCAGCGTTGGGGGGCACCCTTCCTACGAGCAGTACTTC. Translating gives CSVGGHPSYEQYF.

This chain uses TRBV10-3 with TRBJ2-7; TRBD2 agrees at 12 bases. Unmatched junction bases numbered 15, after V lost 10 bases and J lost 8 bases. The germline V gene has CDR1 ENHRY and CDR2 SYGVKD. The CDR3 runs 15 residues. This chain's CDR3 is CATRPGTSGSGQQYF. The DNA for the CDR3 is TGTGCCACCAGACCCGGGACTAGCGGGTCTGGGCAGCAGTACTTC.